This TCR beta chain came from a study of blood T cells in healthy people across ages. The CDR3 sequence is 15 residues long. CDR1 DFQATT and CDR2 SNEGSKA come from the germline V gene (reference sequence). Trimming took off 1 base at V and 0 bases at J, with 12 bases between the two ends. As regards this clonotype: Lacking the conserved final phenylalanine or tryptophan, this CDR3 likely reflects a read error.

A J-beta primer mix and a sample-barcoded 5' primer were used in a second PCR of roughly 6 to 12 cycles. One entry per CDR3 protein results from TCRdb running MiXCR on the 5' RACE reads. The sample consists of about 800,000 distinct CDR3 sequences, 20% to 30% of them appearing once. This sample also belongs to another study, concerning T cells of mothers and their children.

The sequencing input was blood. This TCR was recovered from a boy younger than 18 in good health. The J gene is TRBJ2-5, the V gene TRBV20-1; D possibly corresponds to TRBD2 (6 bases). The CDR3 DNA reads TGCAGTGCTAGAGCTAGCGCCTGGTACCAAGAGACCCAGTACTTA. It specifies CSARASAWYQETQYL.